The clone carrying this T cell receptor (beta chain) is a singleton in its sample. Its target is not known. CDR3 size: 17 residues. V was clipped by 7 bases and J by 2 bases; unmatched bases: 14. Germline V CDR1 and CDR2: MDHEN, SYDVKM. The entry originates in a study of cytomegalovirus exposure and HLA in healthy donors. Study outcomes and limitations: A later analysis appeared to link common viral pathogens to several of the most significant clusters. A missense DCLRE1C variant was associated with V- and J-gene trimming of TCR beta chains in a later analysis, and an independent cohort replicated the association.

The PCR used 60 Vbeta and 13 Jbeta primers. In the study's own analysis: Among the unique TCR beta chains that a later analysis counted, about 86 million in all, roughly 11 million were shared. Sequencing used immunoSEQ multiplex PCR; TCRdb keeps in-frame clones, though not all of them. The V and J calls and clone size were taken over from that table, and D and trimming were inferred from the DNA. Here the sample spans 95,000 to 150,000 clones, roughly 78% being singletons. Donors sampled were nominally healthy, though unrecorded immune exposures were likely. The clonotype comes from a woman in her twenties or thirties in good health and CMV-seropositive. Sequencing input: PBMCs. V and J are TRBV28 and TRBJ1-5, with 7 positions matching TRBD1. This CDR3 reads CASKTSARGTGNQPQHF. The CDR3 bases are TGTGCCAGCAAAACCTCCGCTAGGGGGACAGGCAATCAGCCCCAGCATTTT.